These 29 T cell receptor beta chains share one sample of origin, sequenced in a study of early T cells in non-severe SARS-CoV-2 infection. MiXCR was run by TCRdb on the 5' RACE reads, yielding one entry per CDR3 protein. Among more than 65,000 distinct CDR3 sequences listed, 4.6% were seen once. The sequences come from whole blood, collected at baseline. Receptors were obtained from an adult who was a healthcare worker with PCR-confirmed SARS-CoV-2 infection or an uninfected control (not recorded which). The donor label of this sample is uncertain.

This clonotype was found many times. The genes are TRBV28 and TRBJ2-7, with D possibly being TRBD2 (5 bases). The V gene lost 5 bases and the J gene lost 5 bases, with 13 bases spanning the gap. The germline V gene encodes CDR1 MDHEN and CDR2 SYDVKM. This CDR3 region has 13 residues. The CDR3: CASSMDSPHEQYF. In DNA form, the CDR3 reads TGTGCCAGCAGTATGGACTCTCCCCACGAGCAGTACTTC.

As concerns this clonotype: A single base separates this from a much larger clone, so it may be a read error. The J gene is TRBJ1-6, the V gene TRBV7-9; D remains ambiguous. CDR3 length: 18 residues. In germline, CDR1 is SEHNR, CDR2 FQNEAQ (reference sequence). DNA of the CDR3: TGTGCCAGCAGCTTCTACATTTACGTGGCCGCCTATAATCCACCCCTCCACTTT. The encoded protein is CASSFYIYVAAYNPPLHF.

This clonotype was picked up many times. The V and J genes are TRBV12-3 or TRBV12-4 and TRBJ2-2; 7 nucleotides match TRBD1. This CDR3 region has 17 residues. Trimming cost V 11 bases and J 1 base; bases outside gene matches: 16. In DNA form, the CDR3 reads TGTGCCTGTATAACCGGGGACAGATTACGGAACACCGGGGAGCTGTTTTTT. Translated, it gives CACITGDRLRNTGELFF.

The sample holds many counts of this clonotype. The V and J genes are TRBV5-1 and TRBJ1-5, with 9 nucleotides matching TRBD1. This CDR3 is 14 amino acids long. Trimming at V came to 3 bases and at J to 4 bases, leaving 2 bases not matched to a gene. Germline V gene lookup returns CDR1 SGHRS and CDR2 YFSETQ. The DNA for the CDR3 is TGCGCCAGCAGCTGGGGACAGGGTAATCAGCCCCAGCATTTT. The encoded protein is CASSWGQGNQPQHF.

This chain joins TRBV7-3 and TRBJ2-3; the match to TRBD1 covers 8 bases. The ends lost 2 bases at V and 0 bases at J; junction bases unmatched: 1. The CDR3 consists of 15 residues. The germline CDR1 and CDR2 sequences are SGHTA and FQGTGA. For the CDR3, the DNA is TGTGCCAGCAGCTTAGGACAGGGTAGCACAGATACGCAGTATTTT. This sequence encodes CASSLGQGSTDTQYF.

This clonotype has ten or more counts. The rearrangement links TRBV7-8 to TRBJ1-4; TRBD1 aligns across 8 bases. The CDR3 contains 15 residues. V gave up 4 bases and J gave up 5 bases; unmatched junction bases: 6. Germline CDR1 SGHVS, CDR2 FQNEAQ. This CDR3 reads CASSSTRDRNEKLFF. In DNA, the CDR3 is TGTGCCAGCAGCTCAACCCGGGACAGGAATGAAAAACTGTTTTTT.

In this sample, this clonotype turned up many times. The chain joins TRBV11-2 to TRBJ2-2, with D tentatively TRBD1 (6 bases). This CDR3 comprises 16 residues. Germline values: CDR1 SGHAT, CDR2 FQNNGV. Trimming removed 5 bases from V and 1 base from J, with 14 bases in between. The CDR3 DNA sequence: TGTGCCAGCAGCCTGAACAGGGTCATGAACACCGGGGAGCTGTTTTTT. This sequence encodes CASSLNRVMNTGELFF.

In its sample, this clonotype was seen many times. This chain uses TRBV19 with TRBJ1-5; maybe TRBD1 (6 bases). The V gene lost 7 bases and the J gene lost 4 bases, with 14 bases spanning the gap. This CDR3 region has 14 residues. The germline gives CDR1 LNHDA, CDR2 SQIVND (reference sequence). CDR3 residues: CASTRQVENQPQHF. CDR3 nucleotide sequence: TGTGCCAGTACTAGACAGGTCGAGAATCAGCCCCAGCATTTT.

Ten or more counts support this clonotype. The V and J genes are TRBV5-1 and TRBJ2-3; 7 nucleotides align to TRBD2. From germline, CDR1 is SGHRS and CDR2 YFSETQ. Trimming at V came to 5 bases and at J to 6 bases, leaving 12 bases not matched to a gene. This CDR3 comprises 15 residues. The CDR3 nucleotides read TGCGCCAGCAGTTCAACGGGGGGTTCCACGGATACGCAGTATTTT. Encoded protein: CASSSTGGSTDTQYF.

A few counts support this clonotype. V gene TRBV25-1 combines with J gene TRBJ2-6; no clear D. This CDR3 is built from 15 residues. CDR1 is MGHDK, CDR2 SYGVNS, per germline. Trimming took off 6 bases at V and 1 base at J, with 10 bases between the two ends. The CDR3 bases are TGTGCCAGCAGGTCAGACTTGTCTGGGGCCAACGTCCTGACTTTC. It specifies CASRSDLSGANVLTF.

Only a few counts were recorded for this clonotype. The CDR3 DNA reads TGTGCCAGCAGCTTATCGGGGGGAAATAATTCACCCCTCCACTTT. It codes for CASSLSGGNNSPLHF. The genes are TRBV7-2 and TRBJ1-6, with D tentatively TRBD1 (5 bases). The ends were cut back, 2 bases at V and 5 bases at J, with 10 bases in the middle. The CDR3 is made up of 15 amino acids. CDR1 SGHTA and CDR2 FQGNSA come from the germline V gene.

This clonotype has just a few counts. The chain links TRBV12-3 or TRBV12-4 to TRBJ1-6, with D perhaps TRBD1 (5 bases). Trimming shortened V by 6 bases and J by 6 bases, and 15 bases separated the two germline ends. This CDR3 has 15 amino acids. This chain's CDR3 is CASSLTDNFNSPLHF. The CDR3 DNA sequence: TGTGCCAGCAGCCTGACAGATAATTTTAATTCACCCCTCCACTTT.

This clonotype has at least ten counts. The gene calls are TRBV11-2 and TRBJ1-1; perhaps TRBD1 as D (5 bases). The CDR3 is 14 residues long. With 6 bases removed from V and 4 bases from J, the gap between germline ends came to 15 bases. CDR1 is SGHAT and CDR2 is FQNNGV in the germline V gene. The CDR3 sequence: CASRFSGMATEAFF. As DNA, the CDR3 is TGTGCCAGCAGATTCTCAGGGATGGCCACTGAAGCTTTCTTT.

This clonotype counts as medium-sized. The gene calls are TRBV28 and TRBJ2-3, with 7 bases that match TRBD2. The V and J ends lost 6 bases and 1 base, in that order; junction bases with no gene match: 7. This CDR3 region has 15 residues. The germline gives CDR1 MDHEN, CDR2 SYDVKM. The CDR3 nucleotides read TGTGCCAGCAGCCCGACTGGGAGGGGCACAGATACGCAGTATTTT. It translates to CASSPTGRGTDTQYF.

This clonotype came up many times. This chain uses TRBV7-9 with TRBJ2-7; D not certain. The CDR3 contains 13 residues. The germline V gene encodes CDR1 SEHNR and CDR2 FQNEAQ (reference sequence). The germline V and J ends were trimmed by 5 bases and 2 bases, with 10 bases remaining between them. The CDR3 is CASSPPRTYEQYF. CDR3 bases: TGTGCCAGCAGCCCCCCGCGTACCTACGAGCAGTACTTC.

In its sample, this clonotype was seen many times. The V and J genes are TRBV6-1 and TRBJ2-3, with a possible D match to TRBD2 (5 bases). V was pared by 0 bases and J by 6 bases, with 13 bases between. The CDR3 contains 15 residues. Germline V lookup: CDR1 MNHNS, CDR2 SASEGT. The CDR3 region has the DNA TGTGCCAGCAGTGAAGCGCGGGCTAGCATGGATACGCAGTATTTT. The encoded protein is CASSEARASMDTQYF.

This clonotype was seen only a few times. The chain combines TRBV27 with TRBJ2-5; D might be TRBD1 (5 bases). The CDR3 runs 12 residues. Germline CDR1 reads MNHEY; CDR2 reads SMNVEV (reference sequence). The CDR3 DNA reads TGTTGGACGACAGAAAACCAAGAGACCCAGTACTTC. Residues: CWTTENQETQYF.

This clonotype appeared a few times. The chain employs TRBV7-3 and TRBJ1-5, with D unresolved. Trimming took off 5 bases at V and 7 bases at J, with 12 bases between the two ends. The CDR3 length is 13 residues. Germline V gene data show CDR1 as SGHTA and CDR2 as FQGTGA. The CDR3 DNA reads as TGTGCCAGCAGCCCAACGGGTGGCCAGCCCCAGCATTTT. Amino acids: CASSPTGGQPQHF.

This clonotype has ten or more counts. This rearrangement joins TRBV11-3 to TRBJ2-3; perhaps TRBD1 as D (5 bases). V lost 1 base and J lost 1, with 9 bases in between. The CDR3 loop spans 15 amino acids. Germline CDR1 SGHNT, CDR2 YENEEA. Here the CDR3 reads CASSLGTGRTDTQYF. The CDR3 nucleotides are TGTGCCAGCAGCTTAGGTACAGGCCGCACAGATACGCAGTATTTT.

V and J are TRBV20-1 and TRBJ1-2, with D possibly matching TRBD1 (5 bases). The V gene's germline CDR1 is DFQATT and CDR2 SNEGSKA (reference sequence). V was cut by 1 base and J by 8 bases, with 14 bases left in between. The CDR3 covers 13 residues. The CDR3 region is CSARAGTTYGYTF. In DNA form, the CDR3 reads TGCAGTGCTAGAGCTGGGACCACTTACGGCTACACCTTC.

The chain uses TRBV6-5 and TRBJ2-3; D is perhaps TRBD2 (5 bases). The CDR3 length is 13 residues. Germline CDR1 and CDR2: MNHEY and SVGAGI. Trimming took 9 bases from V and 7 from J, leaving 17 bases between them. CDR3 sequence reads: CASQSGVVNTQYF. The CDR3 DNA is TGTGCCAGTCAGTCCGGGGTTGTAAATACGCAGTATTTT.

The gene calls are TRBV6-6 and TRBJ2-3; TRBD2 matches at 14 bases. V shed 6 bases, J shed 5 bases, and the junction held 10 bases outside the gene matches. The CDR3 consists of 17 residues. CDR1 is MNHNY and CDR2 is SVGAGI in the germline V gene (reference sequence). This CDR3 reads CASSPGLAGGLEDTQYF. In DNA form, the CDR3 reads TGTGCCAGCAGCCCAGGACTAGCGGGGGGATTAGAAGATACGCAGTATTTT.

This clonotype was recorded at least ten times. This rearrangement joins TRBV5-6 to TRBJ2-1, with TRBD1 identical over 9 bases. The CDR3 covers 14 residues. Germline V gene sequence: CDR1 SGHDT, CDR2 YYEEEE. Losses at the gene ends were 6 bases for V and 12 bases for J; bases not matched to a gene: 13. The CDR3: CASTFGTGLTLQFF. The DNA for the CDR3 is TGTGCCAGCACCTTTGGGACAGGGCTAACCCTGCAGTTCTTC.

The CDR3 region is CASSPRSAATDTQYF. The CDR3 coding sequence is TGTGCCAGTAGCCCCAGGAGCGCGGCCACGGATACGCAGTATTTT. The chain couples TRBV19 to TRBJ2-3; D not resolved. Germline V lookup: CDR1 LNHDA, CDR2 SQIVND (reference sequence). The length of the CDR3 is 15 residues. Trimming took off 6 bases at V and 6 bases at J, with 19 bases between the two ends.

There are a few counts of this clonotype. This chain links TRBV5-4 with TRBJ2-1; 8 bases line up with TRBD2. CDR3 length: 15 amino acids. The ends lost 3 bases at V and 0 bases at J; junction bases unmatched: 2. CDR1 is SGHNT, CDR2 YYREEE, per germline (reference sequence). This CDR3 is CASSSGTSSYNEQFF. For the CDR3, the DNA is TGTGCCAGCAGCTCCGGGACTAGCTCCTACAATGAGCAGTTCTTC.

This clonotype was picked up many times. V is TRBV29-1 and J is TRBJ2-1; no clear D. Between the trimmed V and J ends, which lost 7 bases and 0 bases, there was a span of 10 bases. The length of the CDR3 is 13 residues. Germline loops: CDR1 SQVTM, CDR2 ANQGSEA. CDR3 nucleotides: TGCAGCGCCCGGACGGTCTCCTACAATGAGCAGTTCTTC. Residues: CSARTVSYNEQFF.

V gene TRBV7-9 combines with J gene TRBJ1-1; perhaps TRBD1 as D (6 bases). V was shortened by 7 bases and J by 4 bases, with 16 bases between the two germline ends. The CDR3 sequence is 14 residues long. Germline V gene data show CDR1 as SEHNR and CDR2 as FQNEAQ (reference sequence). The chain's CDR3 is CASIRTGQGTEAFF. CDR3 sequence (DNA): TGTGCCAGCATCCGTACAGGGCAGGGCACTGAAGCTTTCTTT.

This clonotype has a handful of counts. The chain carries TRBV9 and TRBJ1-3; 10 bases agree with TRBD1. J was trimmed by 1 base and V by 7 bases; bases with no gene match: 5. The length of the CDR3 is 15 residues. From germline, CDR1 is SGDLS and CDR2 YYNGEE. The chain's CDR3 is CASSTGGLSGNTIYF. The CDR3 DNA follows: TGTGCCAGCTCGACAGGGGGCTTGTCTGGAAACACCATATATTTT.

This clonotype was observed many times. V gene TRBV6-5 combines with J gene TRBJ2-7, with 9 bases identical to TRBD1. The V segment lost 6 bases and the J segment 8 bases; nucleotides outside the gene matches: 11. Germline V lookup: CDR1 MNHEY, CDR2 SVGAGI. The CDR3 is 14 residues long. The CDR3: CASSLPFGTGKQYF. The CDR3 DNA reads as TGTGCCAGCAGCTTACCCTTTGGGACAGGGAAGCAGTACTTC.